The 25 T cell receptor beta chains below come from one sample, sequenced in a study of long-term antiretroviral therapy in people with HIV. The assay used was immunoSEQ (version v3.0), run at survey level. Data came from immunoSEQ multiplex PCR; TCRdb stores just in-frame clones and leaves some out. The data show 35,000 or so clones, around 94% seen once. The sample consisted of unsorted PBMCs, taken 4.1 years after starting antiretroviral therapy. The receptors were gathered from a woman aged 50 to 60 with HIV.

This chain joins TRBV5-6 and TRBJ2-5, with 10 bases lining up with TRBD2. The V segment lost 1 base and the J segment 1 base; nucleotides outside the gene matches: 7. The CDR3 loop spans 17 amino acids. CDR1 and CDR2 from the germline V gene are SGHDT and YYEEEE. The CDR3 DNA sequence: TGTGCCAGCAGCTTGTACCTAAGCGGGGGGGCCCAAGAGACCCAGTACTTC. Amino acids: CASSLYLSGGAQETQYF.

The count of this clone is one. This sequence joins TRBV7-2 and TRBJ2-7, with D perhaps matching TRBD2 (5 bases). Per germline, CDR1 SGHTA and CDR2 FQGNSA. The CDR3 covers 16 residues. Trimming removed 1 base from V and 4 bases from J, with 17 bases in between. The CDR3 sequence: CASSLVGVIYQYEQYF. DNA of the CDR3: TGTGCCAGCAGCTTAGTGGGAGTTATATACCAGTACGAGCAGTACTTC.

The chain is built from TRBV10-2 and TRBJ2-7; 7 bases line up with TRBD1. The CDR3 loop spans 14 amino acids. CDR1 is WSHSY and CDR2 is SAAADI in the germline V gene. V trimming: 3 bases; J trimming: 5 bases; junction bases outside the gene matches: 7. This CDR3 is CASSDLGQIHEQYF. CDR3 in DNA: TGCGCCAGCAGTGACCTGGGACAGATTCACGAGCAGTACTTC.

V usage is TRBV15 and J usage is TRBJ1-4; D is perhaps TRBD1 (5 bases). Deletions cut 0 bases from V and 8 bases from J, with 13 bases between. CDR1 is LNHNV and CDR2 is YYDKDF in the germline V gene (reference sequence). The CDR3 has 15 amino acids. DNA of the CDR3: TGTGCCACCAGCAGAGATCCTACAGGACAAGAAAAACTGTTTTTT. Translated: CATSRDPTGQEKLFF.

The chain uses TRBV20-1 and TRBJ1-1, with D hard to call. V was trimmed by 3 bases and J by 3 bases, leaving 2 bases between them. Germline V gene data show CDR1 as DFQATT and CDR2 as SNEGSKA (reference sequence). The CDR3 length is 10 residues. As DNA, the CDR3 is TGCAGTGCTAGCCACACTGAAGCTTTCTTT. This encodes CSASHTEAFF.

The rearrangement links TRBV7-9 to TRBJ1-1; no definite D call. V was shortened by 5 bases and J by 10 bases, with 11 bases between the two germline ends. This CDR3 contains 11 residues. In germline, CDR1 is SEHNR, CDR2 FQNEAQ (reference sequence). The CDR3 bases are TGTGCCAGCAGCGACATACGACCAGCTTTCTTT. Translation gives CASSDIRPAFF. The full variable domain, completed using reference TRBV7-9 and TRBJ1-1, is DTGVSQNPRHKITKRGQNVTFRCDPISEHNRLYWYRQTLGQGPEFLTYFQNEAQLEKSRLLSDRFSAERPKGSFSTLEIQRTEQGDSAMYLCASSDIRPAFFGQGTRLTVV.

The chain links TRBV7-2 to TRBJ1-1; no reliable D call. This CDR3 has 16 residues. Trimming pared 6 bases from V and 0 bases from J, leaving 17 bases between. Germline V lookup: CDR1 SGHTA, CDR2 FQGNSA. CDR3 bases: TGTGCCAGCAGTCGGACGGTTAATCCGATGAACACTGAAGCTTTCTTT. Residues: CASSRTVNPMNTEAFF.

The chain uses TRBV5-5 and TRBJ2-1; 8 nucleotides align to TRBD2. There are 17 residues in the CDR3. CDR1 is SGHKS and CDR2 is YYEKEE in the germline V gene (reference sequence). V trimming: 3 bases; J trimming: 6 bases; junction bases outside the gene matches: 14. Written as DNA, the CDR3 is TGTGCCAGCAGCTCGGGACTAGGCGTTTCGGTCGGCAATGAGCAGTTCTTC. It specifies CASSSGLGVSVGNEQFF. Combining the CDR3 with reference TRBV5-5 and TRBJ2-1 gives the whole variable domain DAGVTQSPTHLIKTRGQQVTLRCSPISGHKSVSWYQQVLGQGPQFIFQYYEKEERGRGNFPDRFSARQFPNYSSELNVNALLLGDSALYLCASSSGLGVSVGNEQFFGPGTRLTVL.

J is TRBJ2-3 and V is TRBV5-6, with 9 bases fitting TRBD1. The CDR3 spans 18 residues. The germline gives CDR1 SGHDT, CDR2 YYEEEE. The V gene end was trimmed by 3 bases and the J gene end by 2 bases; junction bases not matched to a gene: 13. Written as DNA, the CDR3 is TGTGCCAGCAGCTGGATGGAGGGAGGGACAGGGTTCACAGATACGCAGTATTTT. Translation gives CASSWMEGGTGFTDTQYF.

This sequence joins TRBV27 and TRBJ1-6, with D possibly matching TRBD1 (5 bases). V lost 4 bases, J lost 7 bases, and 11 bases lay in between. The CDR3 sequence is 14 residues long. Looked up from germline, CDR1 is MNHEY and CDR2 is SMNVEV (reference sequence). Written as DNA, the CDR3 is TGTGCCAGCAGTTGGGGGTCGGGGAATTCACCCCTCCACTTT. It translates to CASSWGSGNSPLHF.

This chain joins TRBV30 and TRBJ1-4; D may be TRBD1 (5 bases). Trimming left V 2 bases short and J 8 bases short, with 12 bases between. Germline CDR1 GTSNPN, CDR2 SVGIG (reference sequence). CDR3 length equals 13 residues. The CDR3 sequence is CAWSPVGGEKLFF. DNA of the CDR3: TGTGCCTGGAGTCCGGTCGGGGGGGAAAAACTGTTTTTT.

This sequence joins TRBV29-1 and TRBJ2-1; D not resolved. Trimming took 7 bases from V and 6 from J, leaving 16 bases between them. Germline CDR1 reads SQVTM; CDR2 reads ANQGSEA. This CDR3 contains 13 residues. The CDR3 sequence is CSGSVGVPNEQFF. The CDR3 bases are TGCAGCGGTAGTGTTGGGGTACCCAATGAGCAGTTCTTC.

The chain links TRBV1 to TRBJ2-3. TRBV1 is a recognized pseudogene. The CDR3 has 12 amino acids. The CDR3 nucleotides read TGCACCAGCAGCCAAGGGGGGTCAGTACCAAATTTT. This sequence encodes CTSSQGGSVPNF.

V is TRBV5-5 and J is TRBJ2-7; 7 nucleotides line up with TRBD1. This CDR3 spans 18 amino acids. The V and J ends lost 3 bases and 4 bases, in that order; junction bases with no gene match: 19. Germline CDR1 and CDR2: SGHKS and YYEKEE (reference sequence). Here the CDR3 reads CASSSARQFRDRGYEQYF. The CDR3 nucleotides are TGTGCCAGCAGCTCCGCTAGACAATTCCGGGACAGAGGATACGAGCAGTACTTC.

The chain recombines TRBV20-1 with TRBJ2-5; D ambiguous. The CDR3 loop spans 10 amino acids. Germline CDR1 is DFQATT and CDR2 is SNEGSKA (reference sequence). V was cut by 5 bases and J by 5 bases, with 6 bases left in between. For the CDR3, the DNA is TGCAGTGCTGTGGTTGAGACCCAGTACTTC. Protein product: CSAVVETQYF.

The V and J genes are TRBV6-5 and TRBJ1-1, with TRBD1 as a possible D gene (5 bases). CDR3 length: 13 residues. V lost 8 bases to trimming and J lost 0 bases, with 10 bases between them. The germline CDR1 and CDR2 sequences are MNHEY and SVGAGI. The CDR3: CASRDRLNTEAFF. The CDR3 DNA is TGTGCCAGCCGGGACCGACTGAACACTGAAGCTTTCTTT.

The chain links TRBV11-1 to TRBJ1-1; a weak D match, TRBD1 (5 bases). V shed 6 bases and J shed 4 bases, with 18 bases lying between them. The CDR3 runs to 15 residues. CDR1 and CDR2 from the germline V gene are SGHAT and FQDESV (reference sequence). As DNA, the CDR3 is TGTGCCAGCAGTCGGGCGGGGGTAGTCGGCACTGAAGCTTTCTTT. It translates to CASSRAGVVGTEAFF.

This chain links TRBV11-2 with TRBJ2-7; maybe TRBD2 (5 bases). The CDR3 consists of 12 residues. The ends were cut back, 5 bases at V and 4 bases at J, with 9 bases in the middle. Germline lookup yields CDR1 SGHAT and CDR2 FQNNGV. DNA of the CDR3: TGTGCCAGCAGCCTCGGGATTTACGAGCAGTACTTC. As protein: CASSLGIYEQYF.

This sequence joins TRBV21-1 and TRBJ1-3; the D call TRBD1 from the table was never checked on the DNA. TRBV21-1 is flagged as a pseudogene. The CDR3 length is 21 residues. CDR3 residues: CASSRPPQDRGKRVSGNTIYF. CDR3 DNA sequence: TGTGCCAGCAGCAGACCGCCCCAGGACAGGGGAAAGCGGGTTTCTGGAAACACCATATATTTT.

The V gene is TRBV6-5, the J gene TRBJ1-5, with TRBD1 matching over 8 bases. Trimming removed 5 bases from V and 3 bases from J; junction bases left unmatched: 3. The CDR3 is made up of 14 amino acids. Germline V gives CDR1 MNHEY, CDR2 SVGAGI. The CDR3 DNA is TGTGCCAGCAGTCAGGACAGGGACAATCAGCCCCAGCATTTT. Translation gives CASSQDRDNQPQHF.

The gene calls are TRBV5-6 and TRBJ2-7; 7 bases are a match to TRBD1. The ends lost 4 bases at V and 4 bases at J; junction bases unmatched: 11. Germline V gene lookup returns CDR1 SGHDT and CDR2 YYEEEE. The CDR3 sequence is 15 residues long. The CDR3 coding sequence is TGTGCCAGCAGCCTTATAAGGACAGGAAAGTACGAGCAGTACTTC. Its protein is CASSLIRTGKYEQYF.

The chain employs TRBV5-4 and TRBJ1-1, with a possible D match to TRBD1 (5 bases). Germline values: CDR1 SGHNT, CDR2 YYREEE (reference sequence). The CDR3 has 12 amino acids. V lost 0 bases, J lost 10 bases, and 10 bases lay in between. CDR3 in amino acids: CASSLDGTVAFF. For the CDR3, the DNA is TGTGCCAGCAGCTTGGATGGGACGGTAGCTTTCTTT.

The J gene is TRBJ2-3, the V gene TRBV16; 10 bases agree with TRBD1. Germline V lookup: CDR1 KGHSY, CDR2 FQNENV. V lost 2 bases to trimming and J lost 11 bases; unmatched junction nucleotides: 1. The CDR3 spans 12 residues. This CDR3 is CASSQGQGEQYF. CDR3 nucleotide sequence: TGTGCCAGCAGCCAAGGACAGGGGGAGCAGTATTTT.

The chain uses TRBV19 and TRBJ1-5; D is undetermined. The germline gives CDR1 LNHDA, CDR2 SQIVND (reference sequence). Between the trimmed V and J ends, which lost 8 bases and 0 bases, there was a span of 11 bases. The CDR3 spans 14 residues. The CDR3 DNA reads as TGTGCCAGTCATGACACATATAGCAATCAGCCCCAGCATTTT. This encodes CASHDTYSNQPQHF.

V is TRBV4-1 and J is TRBJ2-1; 8 bases are a match to TRBD2. The CDR3 is 16 residues long. Germline CDR1 reads MGHRA; CDR2 reads YSYEKL. V dropped 5 bases and J dropped 6; count of bases not matched to a gene: 12. The CDR3 region is CASSNGGAGRFNEQFF. CDR3 DNA sequence: TGCGCCAGCAGCAACGGGGGGGCAGGCCGTTTCAATGAGCAGTTCTTC.